The source of this T cell receptor beta chain is a study of long-term antiretroviral therapy in people with HIV. V dropped 9 bases and J dropped 4 bases, with 10 bases sitting between them. Germline values: CDR1 SNHLY, CDR2 FYNNEI. This CDR3 is built from 12 residues. This clone was counted between two and nine times. Assay version v3.0 of immunoSEQ was used, and it was run at survey level. Repertoires were generated with immunoSEQ multiplex PCR, while TCRdb's copy carries only in-frame clones and drops some. Of fewer than 30,000 clones listed, 86% are singletons. Sequencing was performed on unsorted PBMCs, taken 0.8 years after starting antiretroviral therapy. The genes are TRBV2 and TRBJ1-5; no clear D. This TCR was recovered from a woman in her 30s with HIV. The CDR3 sequence is CASTSGNQPQHF. In nucleotides, the CDR3 is TGTGCCAGTACCAGCGGAAATCAGCCCCAGCATTTT.